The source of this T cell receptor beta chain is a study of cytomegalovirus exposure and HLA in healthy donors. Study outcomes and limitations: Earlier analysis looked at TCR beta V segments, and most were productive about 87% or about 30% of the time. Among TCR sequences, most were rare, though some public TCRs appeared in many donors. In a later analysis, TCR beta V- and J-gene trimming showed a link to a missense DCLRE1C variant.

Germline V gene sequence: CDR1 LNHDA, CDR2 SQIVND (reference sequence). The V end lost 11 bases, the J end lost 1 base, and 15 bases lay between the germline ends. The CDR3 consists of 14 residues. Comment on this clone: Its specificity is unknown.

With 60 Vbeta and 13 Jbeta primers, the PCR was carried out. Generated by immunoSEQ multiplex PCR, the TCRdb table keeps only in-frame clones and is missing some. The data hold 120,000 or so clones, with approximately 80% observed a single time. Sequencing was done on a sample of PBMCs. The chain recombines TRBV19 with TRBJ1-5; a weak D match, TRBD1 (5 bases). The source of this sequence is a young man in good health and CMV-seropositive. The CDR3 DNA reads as TGTGCCTCAAGACTTCAGGGCAGCAATCAGCCCCAGCATTTT. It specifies CASRLQGSNQPQHF.